This T cell receptor (beta chain) was profiled in a study of blood T cell repertoires in COVID-19. Study in general: Nucleic acid was either cDNA or gDNA, and it came from T cells, B-cell-depleted T cells, or PBMCs.

The CDR3 sequence is 10 residues long. With 3 bases removed from V and 9 bases from J, the gap between germline ends came to 6 bases. Germline V gives CDR1 SQVTM, CDR2 ANQGSEA. Sequenced by immunoSEQ multiplex PCR; TCRdb stores in-frame clones only, minus some. In the table there are some 60,000 clones, around four fifths of which are singletons. The genes are TRBV29-1 and TRBJ2-1; a possible D gene is TRBD1 (5 bases). Sequenced: peripheral blood. The receptor's source is a human donor in a cohort sampled during active COVID-19. The CDR3 is CSVEGPEQFF. The CDR3 nucleotides are TGCAGCGTTGAGGGGCCTGAGCAGTTCTTC.